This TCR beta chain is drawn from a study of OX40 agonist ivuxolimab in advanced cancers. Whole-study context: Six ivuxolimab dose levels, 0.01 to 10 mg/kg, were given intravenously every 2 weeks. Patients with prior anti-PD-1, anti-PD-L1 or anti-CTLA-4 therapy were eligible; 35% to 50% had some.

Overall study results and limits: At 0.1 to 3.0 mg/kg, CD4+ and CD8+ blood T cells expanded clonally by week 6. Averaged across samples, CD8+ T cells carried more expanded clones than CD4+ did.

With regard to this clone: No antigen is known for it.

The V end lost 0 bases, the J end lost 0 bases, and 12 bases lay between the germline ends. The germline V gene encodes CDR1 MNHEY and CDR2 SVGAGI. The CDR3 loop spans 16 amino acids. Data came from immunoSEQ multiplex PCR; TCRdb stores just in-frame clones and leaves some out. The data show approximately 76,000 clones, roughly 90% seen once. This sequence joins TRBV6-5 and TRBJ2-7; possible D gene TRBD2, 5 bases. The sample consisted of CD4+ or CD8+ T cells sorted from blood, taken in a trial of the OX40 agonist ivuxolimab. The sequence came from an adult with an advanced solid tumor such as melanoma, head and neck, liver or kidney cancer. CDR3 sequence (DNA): TGTGCCAGCAGTTACTCGACGCGGGCGAGCTCCTACGAGCAGTACTTC. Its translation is CASSYSTRASSYEQYF.